This is a list of T cell receptor beta chains from one sample in a study of early stage breast cancer tumors. Using immunoSEQ multiplex PCR, the repertoire was profiled, and TCRdb retains in-frame clones only, with some absent. The sample has 9,500 to 10,000 clones; over 70% are singletons. Sequencing was performed on normal breast tissue next to the tumor. Source of these receptors: a person aged 35-49 years with breast cancer. Both conserved end residues are part of each CDR3. Each record gives: J gene, clone size, D gene, V gene, CDR3 protein, CDR3 DNA. D genes are given only for firm matches. Rows may omit the clone size; those that give it use once, few, many or a size class.

TRBJ1-1 | NA | TRBD1 | TRBV7-9 | CASSLVRDRGTEAFF | TGTGCCAGCAGCTTAGTAAGGGACAGGGGCACTGAAGCTTTCTTT
TRBJ2-1 | once | TRBD1 | TRBV4-2 | CASSLPWGQGNREQFF | TGTGCCAGCAGCTTACCTTGGGGACAGGGGAATCGTGAGCAGTTCTTC
TRBJ2-1 | NA | TRBD2 | TRBV18 | CASSRLTSGSANEQFF | TGTGCCAGCTCACGCCTGACTAGCGGGAGTGCGAATGAGCAGTTCTTC
TRBJ2-7 | few | TRBD2 | TRBV2 | CASSGVAEAGGEQYF | TGTGCCAGCAGTGGGGTAGCGGAGGCCGGGGGGGAGCAGTACTTC
TRBJ2-2 | NA | NA | TRBV18 | CASSPMNLGSGNTGELFF | TGTGCCAGCTCACCCATGAACCTCGGTAGCGGGAACACCGGGGAGCTGTTTTTT
TRBJ2-1 | NA | TRBD2 | TRBV27 | CASRTSGRINEQFF | TGTGCCAGTCGGACTAGCGGGAGGATCAATGAGCAGTTCTTC
TRBJ2-5 | NA | NA | TRBV6-1 | CASRGPLGQETQYF | TGTGCCAGCAGGGGCCCATTAGGCCAAGAGACCCAGTACTTC
TRBJ1-1 | few | NA | TRBV6-1 | CASRNKMNTEAFF | TGTGCCAGCAGGAATAAAATGAACACTGAAGCTTTCTTT
TRBJ2-3 | NA | TRBD2 | TRBV7-2 | CASSELAGGDTQYF | TGTGCCAGCAGCGAGCTAGCGGGGGGAGATACGCAGTATTTT
TRBJ2-5 | once | NA | TRBV5-8 | CASSLSYAETQYF | TGTGCCAGCAGCTTGTCTTATGCGGAGACCCAGTACTTC
TRBJ2-1 | NA | TRBD1 | TRBV6-6 | CASSATGVGEQFF | TGTGCCAGCAGTGCTACAGGGGTCGGTGAGCAGTTCTTC